This TCR beta chain is from a study of T cell changes during pregnancy in multiple sclerosis. Measured with immunoSEQ multiplex PCR; TCRdb has only the in-frame clones, and not every one. The sample consists of some 87,000 clones, about 95% of them appearing once. Germline lookup yields CDR1 MGHDK and CDR2 SYGVNS. V was clipped by 4 bases and J by 3 bases; unmatched bases: 7. The CDR3 extends over 15 amino acids. This chain links TRBV25-1 with TRBJ2-7, with TRBD1 identical over 9 bases. The clonotype comes from a female donor with multiple sclerosis, enrolled in a pregnancy study. The specimen was peripheral blood, collected in the second trimester of pregnancy. The CDR3 DNA reads as TGTGCCAGCAGTGCCCCGGGACAGGGACTCTACGAGCAGTACTTC. It specifies CASSAPGQGLYEQYF.